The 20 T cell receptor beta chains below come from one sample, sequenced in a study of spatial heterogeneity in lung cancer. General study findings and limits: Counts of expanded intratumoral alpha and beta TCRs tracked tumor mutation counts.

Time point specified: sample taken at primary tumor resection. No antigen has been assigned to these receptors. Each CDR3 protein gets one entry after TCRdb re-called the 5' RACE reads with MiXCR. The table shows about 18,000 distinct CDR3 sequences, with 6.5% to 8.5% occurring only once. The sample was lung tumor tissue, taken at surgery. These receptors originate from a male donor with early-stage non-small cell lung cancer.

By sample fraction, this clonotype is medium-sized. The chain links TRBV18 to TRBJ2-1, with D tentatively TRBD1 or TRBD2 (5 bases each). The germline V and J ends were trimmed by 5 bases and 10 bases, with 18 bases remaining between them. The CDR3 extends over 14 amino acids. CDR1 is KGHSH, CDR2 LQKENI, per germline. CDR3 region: CASSIQEGMGEQFF. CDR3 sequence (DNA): TGTGCCAGCTCAATCCAAGAGGGGATGGGGGAGCAGTTCTTC.

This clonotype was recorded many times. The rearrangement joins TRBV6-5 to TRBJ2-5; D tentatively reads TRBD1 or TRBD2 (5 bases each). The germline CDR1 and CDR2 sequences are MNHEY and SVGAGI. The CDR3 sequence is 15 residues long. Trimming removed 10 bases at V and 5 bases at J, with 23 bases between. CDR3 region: CATSPWDNWGETQYF. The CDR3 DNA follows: TGTGCCACCTCCCCATGGGATAACTGGGGGGAGACCCAGTACTTC.

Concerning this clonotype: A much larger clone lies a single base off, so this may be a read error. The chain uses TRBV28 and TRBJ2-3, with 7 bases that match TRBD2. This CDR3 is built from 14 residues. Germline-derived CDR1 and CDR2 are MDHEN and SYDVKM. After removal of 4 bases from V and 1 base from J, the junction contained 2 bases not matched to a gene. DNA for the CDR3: TGTGCCAGCAGTTCCCGGGGGGGCACAGATACGCAGTATTTT. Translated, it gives CASSSRGGTDTQYF.

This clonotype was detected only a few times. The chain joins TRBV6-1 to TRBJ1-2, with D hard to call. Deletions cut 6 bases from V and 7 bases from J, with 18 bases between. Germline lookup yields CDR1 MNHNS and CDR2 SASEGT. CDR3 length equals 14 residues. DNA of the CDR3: TGTGCCAGCAGCACGGACCTCCCTGTAAGTGGCTACACCTTC. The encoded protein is CASSTDLPVSGYTF.

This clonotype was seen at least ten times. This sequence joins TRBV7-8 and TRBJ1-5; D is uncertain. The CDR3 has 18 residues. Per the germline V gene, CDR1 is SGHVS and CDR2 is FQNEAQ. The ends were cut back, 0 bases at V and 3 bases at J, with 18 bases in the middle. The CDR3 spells CASSLATYFLGTNQPQHF. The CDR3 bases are TGTGCCAGCAGCTTAGCAACCTATTTTCTGGGCACCAATCAGCCCCAGCATTTT.

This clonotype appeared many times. CDR3: CASRYSNQPQHF. CDR3 nucleotides: TGTGCCAGCAGATATAGCAATCAGCCCCAGCATTTT. This chain joins TRBV12-3 or TRBV12-4 and TRBJ1-5; D is unclear. The CDR3 is made up of 12 amino acids. V lost 6 bases to trimming and J lost 0 bases, with 3 bases between them.

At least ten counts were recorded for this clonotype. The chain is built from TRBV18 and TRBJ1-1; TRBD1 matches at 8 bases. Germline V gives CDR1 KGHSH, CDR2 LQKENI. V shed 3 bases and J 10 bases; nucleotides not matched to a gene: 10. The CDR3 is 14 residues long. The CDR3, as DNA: TGTGCCAGCTCACCCGATGGACAGGGCGGAAGAGCTTTCTTT. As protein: CASSPDGQGGRAFF. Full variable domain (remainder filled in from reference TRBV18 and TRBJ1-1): NAGVMQNPRHLVRRRGQEARLRCSPMKGHSHVYWYRQLPEEGLKFMVYLQKENIIDESGMPKERFSAEFPKEGPSILRIQQVVRGDSAAYFCASSPDGQGGRAFFGQGTRLTVV.

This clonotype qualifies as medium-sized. CDR3 in amino acids: CASSRLGDTEAFF. The CDR3, as DNA: TGCGCCAGCAGCAGGCTAGGAGACACTGAAGCTTTCTTT. The chain uses TRBV5-1 and TRBJ1-1; D gene ambiguous. Deletions cut 4 bases from V and 3 bases from J, with 10 bases between. CDR3 size: 13 residues. CDR1 and CDR2 from the germline V gene are SGHRS and YFSETQ. The variable domain in full, completed from reference TRBV5-1 and TRBJ1-1, reads KAGVTQTPRYLIKTRGQQVTLSCSPISGHRSVSWYQQTPGQGLQFLFEYFSETQRNKGNFPGRFSGRQFSNSRSEMNVSTLELGDSALYLCASSRLGDTEAFFGQGTRLTVV.

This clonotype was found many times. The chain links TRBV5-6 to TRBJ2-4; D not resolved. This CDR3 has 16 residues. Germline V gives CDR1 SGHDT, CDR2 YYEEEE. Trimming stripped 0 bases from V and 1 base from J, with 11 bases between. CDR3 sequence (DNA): TGTGCCAGCAGCTTGGTGGGAAGGACGGCCAAAAACATTCAGTACTTC. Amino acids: CASSLVGRTAKNIQYF.

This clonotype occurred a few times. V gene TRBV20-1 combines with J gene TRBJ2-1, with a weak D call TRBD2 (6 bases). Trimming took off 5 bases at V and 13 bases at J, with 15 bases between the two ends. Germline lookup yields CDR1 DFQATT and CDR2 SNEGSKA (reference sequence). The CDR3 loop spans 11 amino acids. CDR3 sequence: CSAATGSFQFF. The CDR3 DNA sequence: TGCAGTGCTGCGACCGGGAGCTTCCAGTTCTTC.

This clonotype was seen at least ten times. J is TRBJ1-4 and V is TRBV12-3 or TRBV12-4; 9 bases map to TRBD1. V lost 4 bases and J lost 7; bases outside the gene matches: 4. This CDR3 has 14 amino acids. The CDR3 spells CASSYRGLSEKLFF. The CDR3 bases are TGTGCCAGCAGTTACAGGGGGCTAAGTGAAAAACTGTTTTTT.

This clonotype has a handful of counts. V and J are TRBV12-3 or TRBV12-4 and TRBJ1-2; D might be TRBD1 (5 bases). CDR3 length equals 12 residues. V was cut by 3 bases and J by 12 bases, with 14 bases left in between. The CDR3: CASSFGHRSDTF. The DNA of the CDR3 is TGTGCCAGCAGTTTCGGACACCGCAGCGACACCTTC.

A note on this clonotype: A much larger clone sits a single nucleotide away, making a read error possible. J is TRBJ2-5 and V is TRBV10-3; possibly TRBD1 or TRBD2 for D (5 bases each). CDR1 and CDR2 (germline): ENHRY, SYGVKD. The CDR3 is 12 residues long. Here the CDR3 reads CVVGWGKATQYF. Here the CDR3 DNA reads TGTGTCGTGGGTTGGGGGAAGGCGACCCAGTACTTC.

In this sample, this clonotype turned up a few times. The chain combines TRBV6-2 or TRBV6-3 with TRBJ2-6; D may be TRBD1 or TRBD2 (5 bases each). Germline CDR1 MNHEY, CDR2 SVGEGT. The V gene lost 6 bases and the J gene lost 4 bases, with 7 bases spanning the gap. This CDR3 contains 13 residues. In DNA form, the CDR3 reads TGTGCCAGCAGCGGGACCGGGGCCAACGTCCTGACTTTC. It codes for CASSGTGANVLTF.

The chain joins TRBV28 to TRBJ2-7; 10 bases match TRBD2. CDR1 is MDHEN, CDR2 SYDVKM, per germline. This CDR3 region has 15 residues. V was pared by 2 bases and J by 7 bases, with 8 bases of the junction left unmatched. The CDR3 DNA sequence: TGTGCCAGCAGTTTAGAGGGACTAGCGCTTTTGGAGCAGTACTTC. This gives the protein CASSLEGLALLEQYF. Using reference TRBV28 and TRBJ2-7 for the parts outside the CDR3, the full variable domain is DVKVTQSSRYLVKRTGEKVFLECVQDMDHENMFWYRQDPGLGLRLIYFSYDVKMKEKGDIPEGYSVSREKKERFSLILESASTNQTSMYLCASSLEGLALLEQYFGPGTRLTVT.

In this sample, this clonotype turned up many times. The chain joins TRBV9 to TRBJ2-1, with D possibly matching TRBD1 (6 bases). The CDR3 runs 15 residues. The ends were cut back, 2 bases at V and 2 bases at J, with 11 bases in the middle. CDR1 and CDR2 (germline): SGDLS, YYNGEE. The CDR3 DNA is TGTGCCAGCAGCGTTACAGGGACCCCCTACAATGAGCAGTTCTTC. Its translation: CASSVTGTPYNEQFF. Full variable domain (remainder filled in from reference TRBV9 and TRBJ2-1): DSGVTQTPKHLITATGQRVTLRCSPRSGDLSVYWYQQSLDQGLQFLIQYYNGEERAKGNILERFSAQQFPDLHSELNLSSLELGDSALYFCASSVTGTPYNEQFFGPGTRLTVL.

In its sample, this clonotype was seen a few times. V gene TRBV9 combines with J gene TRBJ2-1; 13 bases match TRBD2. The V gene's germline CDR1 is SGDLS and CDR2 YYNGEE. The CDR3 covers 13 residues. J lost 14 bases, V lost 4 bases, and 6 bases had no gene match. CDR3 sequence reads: CASSFTSGGGEFF. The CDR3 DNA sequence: TGTGCCAGCAGCTTTACTAGCGGGGGGGGGGAGTTCTTC.

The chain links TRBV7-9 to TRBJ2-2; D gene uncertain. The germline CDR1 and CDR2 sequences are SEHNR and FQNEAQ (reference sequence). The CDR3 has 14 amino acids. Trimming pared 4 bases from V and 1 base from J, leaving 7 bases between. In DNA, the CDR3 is TGTGCCAGCAGCTATGGCGGGAACACCGGGGAGCTGTTTTTT. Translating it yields CASSYGGNTGELFF. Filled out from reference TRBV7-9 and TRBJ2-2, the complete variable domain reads DTGVSQNPRHKITKRGQNVTFRCDPISEHNRLYWYRQTLGQGPEFLTYFQNEAQLEKSRLLSDRFSAERPKGSFSTLEIQRTEQGDSAMYLCASSYGGNTGELFFGEGSRLTVL.

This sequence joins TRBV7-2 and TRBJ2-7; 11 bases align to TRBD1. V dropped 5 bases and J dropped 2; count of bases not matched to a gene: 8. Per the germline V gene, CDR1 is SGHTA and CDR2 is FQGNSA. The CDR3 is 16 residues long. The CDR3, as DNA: TGTGCCAGCAGCAAAACGGGACAGGGGGGAACCTACGAGCAGTACTTC. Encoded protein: CASSKTGQGGTYEQYF.

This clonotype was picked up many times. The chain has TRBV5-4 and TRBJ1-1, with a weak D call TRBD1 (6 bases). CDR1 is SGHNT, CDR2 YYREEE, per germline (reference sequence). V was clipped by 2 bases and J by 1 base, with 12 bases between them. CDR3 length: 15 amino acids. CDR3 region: CASSLGGARNTEAFF. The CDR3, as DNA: TGTGCCAGCAGCTTAGGGGGGGCACGGAACACTGAAGCTTTCTTT.